The 17 T cell receptor beta chains presented below share a single source sample, sequenced in a study of neoadjuvant anti-PD-1 for oral cavity cancer. Using immunoSEQ multiplex PCR, the repertoire was profiled, and TCRdb retains in-frame clones only, with some absent. This table has 5,000 or so clones, around 60% appearing once. The source was tumor tissue, collected before nivolumab (anti-PD-1) treatment. These receptor sequences come from a person aged 40 to 85 with oral cavity squamous cell carcinoma.

This chain links TRBV4-1 with TRBJ1-1, with 8 nucleotides matching TRBD1. Per germline, CDR1 MGHRA and CDR2 YSYEKL. The CDR3 consists of 16 residues. The ends lost 2 bases at V and 4 bases at J; junction bases unmatched: 9. In DNA form, the CDR3 reads TGCGCCAGCAGCCAATTCTCACAGGGGGGGCGCACTGAAGCTTTCTTT. Amino acids: CASSQFSQGGRTEAFF.

This chain uses TRBV7-8 with TRBJ1-2, with TRBD1 as a possible D gene (5 bases). The germline V gene encodes CDR1 SGHVS and CDR2 FQNEAQ. The CDR3 covers 13 residues. Deletions cut 5 bases from V and 4 bases from J, with 11 bases between. The CDR3 loop reads CASSRDSPYGYTF. The CDR3 nucleotides are TGTGCCAGCAGCCGCGACAGCCCCTATGGCTACACCTTC.

This chain links TRBV28 with TRBJ2-7; TRBD1 agrees at 9 bases. The CDR3 consists of 15 residues. V gave up 7 bases and J gave up 4 bases; unmatched junction bases: 11. Germline CDR1 MDHEN, CDR2 SYDVKM. The CDR3 reads CASNSPGQGTYEQYF. The CDR3 nucleotides are TGTGCCAGCAACTCACCCGGACAGGGGACATACGAGCAGTACTTC. Using reference TRBV28 and TRBJ2-7 for the parts outside the CDR3, the full variable domain is DVKVTQSSRYLVKRTGEKVFLECVQDMDHENMFWYRQDPGLGLRLIYFSYDVKMKEKGDIPEGYSVSREKKERFSLILESASTNQTSMYLCASNSPGQGTYEQYFGPGTRLTVT.

The chain is built from TRBV13 and TRBJ1-3, with D tentatively TRBD1 (6 bases). The CDR3 consists of 17 residues. Per the germline V gene, CDR1 is PRHDT and CDR2 is FYEKMQ (reference sequence). V gave up 3 bases and J gave up 4 bases, with 19 bases separating them. CDR3 nucleotide sequence: TGTGCCAGCAGCTTCACAGCCACCACAGGGTCGGGAAACACCATATATTTT. This sequence encodes CASSFTATTGSGNTIYF. The full variable domain, in which reference TRBV13 and TRBJ1-3 provide the parts outside the CDR3, is AAGVIQSPRHLIKEKRETATLKCYPIPRHDTVYWYQQGPGQDPQFLISFYEKMQSDKGSIPDRFSAQQFSDYHSELNMSSLELGDSALYFCASSFTATTGSGNTIYFGEGSWLTVV.

This chain uses TRBV4-1 with TRBJ1-2, with D possibly TRBD1 on 5 matching bases. This CDR3 is built from 13 residues. Germline CDR1 reads MGHRA; CDR2 reads YSYEKL. The V end lost 3 bases, the J end lost 5 bases, and 10 bases lay between the germline ends. The CDR3 spells CASSQGGGYGYTF. Here the CDR3 DNA reads TGCGCCAGCAGCCAGGGGGGAGGATATGGCTACACCTTC.

The J gene is TRBJ2-2, the V gene TRBV19; D is unresolved. The CDR3 sequence is 13 residues long. CDR1 and CDR2 (germline): LNHDA, SQIVND (reference sequence). V dropped 4 bases and J dropped 5 bases, with 8 bases sitting between them. CDR3 bases: TGTGCCAGTAGTACCACTTTGACCGGGGAGCTGTTTTTT. It yields the protein CASSTTLTGELFF.

The chain recombines TRBV23-1 with TRBJ1-2, with TRBD1 matching 12 bases. TRBV23-1 is annotated as an ORF whose role is uncertain. V trimming: 0 bases; J trimming: 4 bases; junction bases outside the gene matches: 18. This CDR3 comprises 21 residues. DNA of the CDR3: TGCGCCAGCAGTCAATCGTGGGTCACTGGGACAGGGGGCGAGTCTCGCTATGGCTACACCTTC. Translating gives CASSQSWVTGTGGESRYGYTF.

This clone appeared a few times. The genes are TRBV30 and TRBJ1-2; 12 bases are a match to TRBD1. The CDR3 loop spans 15 amino acids. Germline V gives CDR1 GTSNPN, CDR2 SVGIG (reference sequence). Trimming took 3 bases from V and 7 from J; bases not matched to a gene: 9. The CDR3 region is CAWRGQGAFSGGYTF. CDR3 nucleotides: TGTGCCTGGAGGGGACAGGGGGCGTTCTCGGGTGGCTACACCTTC.

The chain carries TRBV30 and TRBJ1-2; perhaps TRBD1 as D (6 bases). There are 14 residues in the CDR3. V lost 2 bases and J lost 5, with 15 bases in between. Germline loops: CDR1 GTSNPN, CDR2 SVGIG (reference sequence). DNA of the CDR3: TGTGCCTGGAGTCGACAACAGGGAAGGTATGGCTACACCTTC. It encodes CAWSRQQGRYGYTF.

This chain connects TRBV7-2 to TRBJ2-5; either TRBD1 or TRBD2 may fit D (6 bases each). This CDR3 has 14 amino acids. V was pared by 5 bases and J by 2 bases, with 12 bases between. The germline V gene encodes CDR1 SGHTA and CDR2 FQGNSA. CDR3 sequence (DNA): TGTGCCAGCAGCGCCGGGGGCTCACAAGAGACCCAGTACTTC. This gives the protein CASSAGGSQETQYF. The variable domain in full, with the rest retrieved from reference TRBV7-2 and TRBJ2-5, is GAGVSQSPSNKVTEKGKDVELRCDPISGHTALYWYRQSLGQGLEFLIYFQGNSAPDKSGLPSDRFSAERTGGSVSTLTIQRTQQEDSAVYLCASSAGGSQETQYFGPGTRLLVL.

The V gene is TRBV5-1, the J gene TRBJ1-4; the D is unclear. V lost 4 bases to trimming and J lost 10 bases, with 17 bases between them. Germline CDR1 SGHRS, CDR2 YFSETQ. CDR3 length equals 14 residues. CDR3 amino acids: CASSITSTLGKLFF. CDR3 in DNA: TGCGCCAGCAGCATTACTAGCACCCTGGGAAAACTGTTTTTT.

J is TRBJ2-7 and V is TRBV4-1; 11 nucleotides line up with TRBD1. With 0 bases clipped from V and 5 bases from J, the junction kept 3 bases outside the gene matches. Germline CDR1 MGHRA, CDR2 YSYEKL. The CDR3 sequence is 15 residues long. CDR3 nucleotide sequence: TGCGCCAGCAGCCAAGATTGGACAGGGGGCCACGAGCAGTACTTC. Protein product: CASSQDWTGGHEQYF.

The CDR3 loop is CASSPHLDPNYGYTF. The CDR3 DNA reads TGTGCCAGCAGCCCTCACCTCGATCCGAACTATGGCTACACCTTC. V gene TRBV14 combines with J gene TRBJ1-2; unclear D gene. The CDR3 has 15 amino acids. V was clipped by 4 bases and J by 2 bases, with 14 bases between them. Germline assignment: CDR1 SGHDN and CDR2 FVKESK.

The chain uses TRBV7-9 and TRBJ1-2; no definite D call. Germline V lookup: CDR1 SEHNR, CDR2 FQNEAQ (reference sequence). The CDR3 totals 12 residues. Deletions cut 5 bases from V and 1 base from J, with 5 bases between. Here the CDR3 reads CASSTSNYGYTF. The CDR3 DNA reads as TGTGCCAGCAGCACCAGTAACTATGGCTACACCTTC. Variable domain in full (rest from reference TRBV7-9 and TRBJ1-2): DTGVSQNPRHKITKRGQNVTFRCDPISEHNRLYWYRQTLGQGPEFLTYFQNEAQLEKSRLLSDRFSAERPKGSFSTLEIQRTEQGDSAMYLCASSTSNYGYTFGSGTRLTVV.

The chain combines TRBV20-1 with TRBJ1-2; D gene uncertain. The V end lost 2 bases, the J end lost 4 bases, and 5 bases lay between the germline ends. Germline CDR1 reads DFQATT; CDR2 reads SNEGSKA (reference sequence). The CDR3 consists of 11 residues. CDR3 loop: CSARRLYGYTF. The CDR3 bases are TGCAGTGCTAGACGGCTCTATGGCTACACCTTC.

This clone was observed a few times. CDR3 residues: CASSSTGNTEAFF. CDR3 nucleotide sequence: TGTGCCAGCAGCTCGACAGGGAACACTGAAGCTTTCTTT. The V and J genes are TRBV7-9 and TRBJ1-1, with D possibly TRBD1 on 6 matching bases. V was cut by 4 bases and J by 1 base, with 7 bases left in between. CDR3 length equals 13 residues. The germline V gene encodes CDR1 SEHNR and CDR2 FQNEAQ (reference sequence). Filled out from reference TRBV7-9 and TRBJ1-1, the complete variable domain reads DTGVSQNPRHKITKRGQNVTFRCDPISEHNRLYWYRQTLGQGPEFLTYFQNEAQLEKSRLLSDRFSAERPKGSFSTLEIQRTEQGDSAMYLCASSSTGNTEAFFGQGTRLTVV.

The V call is TRBV5-1, the J call TRBJ2-2; TRBD1 might be the D (5 bases). This CDR3 has 15 residues. Per the germline V gene, CDR1 is SGHRS and CDR2 is YFSETQ. With 0 bases removed from V and 1 base from J, the gap between germline ends came to 7 bases. CDR3 in amino acids: CASSLVGQNTGELFF. CDR3 nucleotide sequence: TGCGCCAGCAGCTTGGTCGGACAGAACACCGGGGAGCTGTTTTTT.